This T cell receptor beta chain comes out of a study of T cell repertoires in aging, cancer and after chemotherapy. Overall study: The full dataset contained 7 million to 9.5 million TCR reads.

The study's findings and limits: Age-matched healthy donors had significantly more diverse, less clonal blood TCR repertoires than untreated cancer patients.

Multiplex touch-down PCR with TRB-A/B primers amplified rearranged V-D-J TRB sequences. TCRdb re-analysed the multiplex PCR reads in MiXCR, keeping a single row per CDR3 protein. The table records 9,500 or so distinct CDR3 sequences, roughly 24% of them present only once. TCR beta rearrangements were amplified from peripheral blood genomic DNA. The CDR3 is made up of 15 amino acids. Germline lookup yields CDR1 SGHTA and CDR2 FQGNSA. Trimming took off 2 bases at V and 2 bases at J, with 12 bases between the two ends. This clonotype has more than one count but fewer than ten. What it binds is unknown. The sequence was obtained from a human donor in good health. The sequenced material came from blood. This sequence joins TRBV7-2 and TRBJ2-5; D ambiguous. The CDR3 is CASSLLLQTQETQYF. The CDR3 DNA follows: TGTGCCAGCAGCTTACTATTACAGACACAAGAGACCCAGTACTTC.